This TCR beta chain was identified during a study of T cell repertoires in cytomegalovirus infection. Whole-study context: The authors used CMV epitopes that were HLA-C-restricted (recently identified) and HLA-B-restricted (well studied). Public signatures in TCR beta pointed to CMV infection and matching HLA type.

TCRdb re-derived calls from the reads in MiXCR, one entry per CDR3 protein. The sample consists of hundreds of thousands of distinct CDR3 sequences, 42% of them appearing once. Germline V lookup: CDR1 MGHDK, CDR2 SYGVNS. The CDR3 covers 16 residues. Trimming took 3 bases from V and 2 from J, leaving 16 bases between them. General observations from the study: HLA-C-restricted CMV-specific TCR beta clonotypes prevailed in the ex vivo response.

In regard to this clonotype: The antigen remains unidentified.

V gene TRBV25-1 combines with J gene TRBJ1-1; a weak D match, TRBD1 (6 bases). This TCR was recovered from a human donor in good health (CMV status not recorded). Some clones in this sample may be carry-over from other donors' samples. Sample: cultured PBMCs, taken from culture after CMV antigen stimulation. The CDR3 DNA reads TGTGCCAGCAGTGAGTCGGTACAGGGAAGAAACACTGAAGCTTTCTTT. Its translation is CASSESVQGRNTEAFF.